This T cell receptor (beta chain) was obtained from a study of OX40 agonist ivuxolimab in advanced cancers. This CDR3 is built from 16 residues. V gave up 0 bases and J gave up 6 bases, with 17 bases separating them. Per germline, CDR1 KGHSH and CDR2 LQKENI. Libraries were prepared by immunoSEQ multiplex PCR; TCRdb keeps only in-frame clonotypes and omits some of them. There are some 35,000 clones in the sample; under 90% occur only once, and roughly 20% lies in the top ten. Collection of blood occurred at baseline, at cycle 4 day 1, and at cycle 7 day 1. The sample consisted of CD4+ or CD8+ T cells sorted from blood, taken in a trial of the OX40 agonist ivuxolimab. The V gene is TRBV18, the J gene TRBJ1-1; possible D gene TRBD1, 5 bases. The sequence was collected from an adult with an advanced solid tumor such as melanoma, head and neck, liver or kidney cancer. CDR3: CASSPPYGSGRSEAFF. The DNA of the CDR3 is TGTGCCAGCTCACCACCGTACGGCTCAGGGCGGTCTGAAGCTTTCTTT.